The 21 T cell receptor beta chains reported below all come from one sample, sequenced in a study of response to subunit inactivated influenza vaccine (dated by TCRdb to about 2018). Libraries were made using RT-PCR. Sequencing was performed on an Illumina HiSeq 2500. TCRdb applied fastp at Q25 and MiXCR to the public reads, then kept only in-frame beta chains. Entries are consolidated by CDR3 protein sequence, retaining the most common genes and DNA. The sample table records about 540,000 distinct CDR3 sequences; less than 15% of these occur just once. The ten largest clonotypes hold roughly 11% of the sample. The specimen comprised PBMCs from blood, sampled 12 days after vaccination. The receptors shown here come from a man aged 45-60 years who received an inactivated influenza vaccine. Donor details come from another sample of the same person, matched by shared clones.

The chain employs TRBV4-3 and TRBJ2-2, with TRBD2 identical over 8 bases. The length of the CDR3 is 18 residues. Trimming took 0 bases from V and 1 from J; bases not matched to a gene: 7. Germline V CDR1 and CDR2: LGHNA, YSLEER. This chain's CDR3 is CASSQDGGVRWNTGELFF. The CDR3 coding sequence is TGCGCCAGCAGCCAAGACGGGGGGGTCAGGTGGAACACCGGGGAGCTGTTTTTT.

There are a few counts of this clonotype. The rearrangement links TRBV27 to TRBJ2-7; TRBD1 aligns across 9 bases. Germline lookup yields CDR1 MNHEY and CDR2 SMNVEV (reference sequence). Unmatched junction bases numbered 2, after V lost 6 bases and J lost 2 bases. The CDR3 is 13 amino acids. CDR3 bases: TGTGCCAGCAGAGGGACAGGGACCTACGAGCAGTACTTC. Translated, it gives CASRGTGTYEQYF.

The V and J genes are TRBV12-5 and TRBJ2-3; 7 bases line up with TRBD2. The CDR3 is made up of 14 amino acids. The junction had 9 bases not matched to a gene; V was cut back by 3 bases and J by 9 bases. Per the germline V gene, CDR1 is LGHNT and CDR2 is FRNRAP. The CDR3 sequence: CASGLETSPPTQYF. In DNA, the CDR3 is TGTGCTAGTGGTTTAGAGACTAGCCCTCCGACGCAGTATTTT.

This clonotype was seen a handful of times. This rearrangement joins TRBV9 to TRBJ1-5; D is undetermined. Trimming took off 4 bases at V and 4 bases at J, with 9 bases between the two ends. The CDR3 is 13 residues long. In germline, CDR1 is SGDLS, CDR2 YYNGEE. The CDR3 here is CASSIQENQPQHF. In DNA form, the CDR3 reads TGTGCCAGCAGCATTCAGGAAAATCAGCCCCAGCATTTT.

CDR3 loop: CSARDFASGSSYNEQFF. The CDR3 region has the DNA TGCAGTGCTAGAGATTTCGCTAGCGGGAGCTCCTACAATGAGCAGTTCTTC. The chain joins TRBV20-1 to TRBJ2-1, with 10 bases matching TRBD2. Trimming removed 0 bases from V and 0 bases from J; junction bases left unmatched: 5. Germline V gives CDR1 DFQATT, CDR2 SNEGSKA (reference sequence). The CDR3 sequence is 17 residues long.

In this sample, this clonotype turned up a few times. This chain joins TRBV14 and TRBJ2-7, with 8 bases aligning to TRBD2. Germline V gene data show CDR1 as SGHDN and CDR2 as FVKESK. CDR3 length: 15 residues. V gave up 1 base and J gave up 0 bases; unmatched junction bases: 2. This CDR3 is CASSQGGGSSYEQYF. DNA of the CDR3: TGTGCCAGCAGCCAAGGCGGGGGGAGCTCCTACGAGCAGTACTTC.

The table lists this clonotype with a few counts. This chain uses TRBV19 with TRBJ2-5; maybe TRBD1 (5 bases). This CDR3 has 13 amino acids. Trimming removed 9 bases from V and 7 bases from J, with 18 bases in between. Germline CDR1 and CDR2: LNHDA and SQIVND (reference sequence). Written as DNA, the CDR3 is TGTGCCAGCCTCGACAGAACGTCGGGGACCCAGTACTTC. Its translation: CASLDRTSGTQYF.

This chain joins TRBV6-5 and TRBJ2-5, with 9 bases identical to TRBD1. Germline V gene lookup returns CDR1 MNHEY and CDR2 SVGAGI. The junction had 1 base not matched to a gene; V was cut back by 0 bases and J by 5 bases. There are 14 residues in the CDR3. The CDR3: CASSYSDRGETQYF. CDR3 sequence (DNA): TGTGCCAGCAGTTACTCGGACAGGGGCGAGACCCAGTACTTC.

This clonotype was observed a handful of times. The gene calls are TRBV28 and TRBJ2-5, with a tentative D call TRBD1 (5 bases). Germline CDR1 MDHEN, CDR2 SYDVKM. This CDR3 contains 14 residues. V lost 2 bases and J lost 2, with 9 bases in between. The chain's CDR3 is CASSLTAGQETQYF. The CDR3 DNA reads as TGTGCCAGCAGTTTAACGGCAGGGCAAGAGACCCAGTACTTC. The full variable domain, completed using reference TRBV28 and TRBJ2-5, is DVKVTQSSRYLVKRTGEKVFLECVQDMDHENMFWYRQDPGLGLRLIYFSYDVKMKEKGDIPEGYSVSREKKERFSLILESASTNQTSMYLCASSLTAGQETQYFGPGTRLLVL.

CDR3 sequence reads: CASSGGGVRQPQHF. The CDR3 DNA follows: TGTGCCAGCAGCGGGGGAGGGGTCCGTCAGCCCCAGCATTTT. The gene calls are TRBV7-9 and TRBJ1-5, with a tentative D call TRBD1 (5 bases). CDR1 is SEHNR and CDR2 is FQNEAQ in the germline V gene (reference sequence). CDR3 length: 14 amino acids. The V end lost 5 bases, the J end lost 6 bases, and 14 bases lay between the germline ends.

This clonotype was detected only a few times. The gene calls are TRBV2 and TRBJ2-3; no clear D gene. Germline V gene sequence: CDR1 SNHLY, CDR2 FYNNEI. The V end was cut by 3 bases, the J end by 0 bases, with 7 bases between. The CDR3 is 14 amino acids. Here the CDR3 DNA reads TGTGCCAGCAGTGATCTAGTCAGCACAGATACGCAGTATTTT. The encoded protein is CASSDLVSTDTQYF.

This clonotype was found a few times. DNA for the CDR3: TGTGCCAGCAGTTTTTTTAGCGGGACGGATACGCAGTATTTT. Translated: CASSFFSGTDTQYF. V and J are TRBV12-3 or TRBV12-4 and TRBJ2-3; 8 positions match TRBD2. V trimming: 3 bases; J trimming: 6 bases; junction bases outside the gene matches: 5. The CDR3 extends over 14 amino acids.

The rearrangement links TRBV14 to TRBJ2-5; TRBD1 or TRBD2 may be the D gene (6 bases each). The germline V gene has CDR1 SGHDN and CDR2 FVKESK. This CDR3 has 14 amino acids. V lost 2 bases and J 5 bases, leaving 12 bases between the germline ends. The CDR3 sequence is CASSQFGGGETQYF. DNA of the CDR3: TGTGCCAGCAGCCAATTCGGGGGCGGCGAGACCCAGTACTTC.

This clonotype has only a few counts. The gene calls are TRBV15 and TRBJ2-7; a weak D match, TRBD2 (6 bases). V was pared by 0 bases and J by 5 bases, with 20 bases between. The CDR3 is 17 amino acids. CDR1 and CDR2 (germline): LNHNV, YYDKDF (reference sequence). CDR3 protein: CATSRDWVGRPGDEQYF. CDR3 sequence (DNA): TGTGCCACCAGCAGAGATTGGGTCGGACGCCCGGGGGACGAGCAGTACTTC. Variable domain in full (rest from reference TRBV15 and TRBJ2-7): DAMVIQNPRYQVTQFGKPVTLSCSQTLNHNVMYWYQQKSSQAPKLLFHYYDKDFNNEADTPDNFQSRRPNTSFCFLDIRSPGLGDTAMYLCATSRDWVGRPGDEQYFGPGTRLTVT.

The chain links TRBV27 to TRBJ2-7; D remains ambiguous. CDR1 is MNHEY and CDR2 is SMNVEV in the germline V gene (reference sequence). V lost 6 bases and J 4 bases, leaving 13 bases between the germline ends. The CDR3 loop spans 13 amino acids. CDR3 loop: CASRPHRLYEQYF. The CDR3 coding sequence is TGTGCCAGCAGGCCCCATCGTTTGTACGAGCAGTACTTC.

This clonotype occurred a few times. The V call is TRBV28, the J call TRBJ2-7, with 7 bases that match TRBD1. Germline CDR1 MDHEN, CDR2 SYDVKM. Trimming removed 6 bases from V and 2 bases from J; junction bases left unmatched: 13. The CDR3 totals 16 residues. The chain's CDR3 is CASRGDRDGVPYEQYF. The CDR3 DNA follows: TGTGCCAGCAGAGGCGACAGGGATGGGGTTCCCTACGAGCAGTACTTC.

The rearrangement links TRBV7-9 to TRBJ2-3; D gene ambiguous. V lost 2 bases, J lost 5 bases, and 14 bases lay in between. Germline V gives CDR1 SEHNR, CDR2 FQNEAQ (reference sequence). This CDR3 has 15 residues. The CDR3 DNA reads as TGTGCCAGCAGCTTAACCGGGCCACCGAAAGATACGCAGTATTTT. Translation: CASSLTGPPKDTQYF.

The chain has TRBV11-2 and TRBJ2-2; 7 nucleotides align to TRBD2. The germline V gene has CDR1 SGHAT and CDR2 FQNNGV. Trimming removed 3 bases from V and 5 bases from J; junction bases left unmatched: 6. This CDR3 is 15 amino acids long. CDR3 in amino acids: CASSFQRGGTGELFF. Written as DNA, the CDR3 is TGTGCCAGCAGCTTCCAGCGGGGTGGGACCGGGGAGCTGTTTTTT. The full variable domain, with the rest looked up from reference TRBV11-2 and TRBJ2-2, is EAGVAQSPRYKIIEKRQSVAFWCNPISGHATLYWYQQILGQGPKLLIQFQNNGVVDDSQLPKDRFSAERLKGVDSTLKIQPAKLEDSAVYLCASSFQRGGTGELFFGEGSRLTVL.

This clonotype turned up a few times. Here the CDR3 DNA reads TGTGCCAGCAGTTTAAGTTCGAGCGCAGATACGCAGTATTTT. Translation: CASSLSSSADTQYF. The gene calls are TRBV12-3 or TRBV12-4 and TRBJ2-3; D remains ambiguous. Trimming took off 2 bases at V and 4 bases at J, with 10 bases between the two ends. The CDR3 has 14 residues.

In this sample, this clonotype turned up a few times. This chain uses TRBV7-2 with TRBJ2-1; D might be TRBD1 (5 bases). V was shortened by 5 bases and J by 7 bases, with 18 bases between the two germline ends. The CDR3 loop spans 15 amino acids. CDR1 and CDR2 (germline): SGHTA, FQGNSA. CDR3 sequence: CASSRSSGKGNEQFF. CDR3 nucleotides: TGTGCCAGCAGCAGATCCTCAGGGAAGGGGAATGAGCAGTTCTTC.

A few counts support this clonotype. The chain combines TRBV7-6 with TRBJ2-5, with 7 bases lining up with TRBD1. Trimming cost V 7 bases and J 5 bases; bases outside gene matches: 10. Germline CDR1 and CDR2: SGHVS and FNYEAQ. This CDR3 is 14 amino acids long. CDR3 nucleotide sequence: TGTGCCAGCACTCGGGACAGCTCGGGGGAGACCCAGTACTTC. Translated, it gives CASTRDSSGETQYF.